These 18 T cell receptor beta chains were all obtained from the same sample, sequenced in a study of T cells in Graves' hyperthyroidism and ophthalmopathy. Researchers took RNA transcripts and amplified the TCR beta CDR3 regions from them. The primer set for the first-round RT-PCR of the TCR CDR3 was HTBI. One entry per CDR3 protein results from TCRdb running MiXCR on the multiplex PCR reads. The sample holds 300,000 to 400,000 distinct CDR3 sequences; approximately 17% are singletons and the top ten take around two fifths. Sequencing input: blood. Receptors were obtained from a man younger than 35 with Graves' ophthalmopathy.

The V gene is TRBV13, the J gene TRBJ2-3; 13 bases fit TRBD2. The germline V gene has CDR1 PRHDT and CDR2 FYEKMQ (reference sequence). The trim removed 3 bases at V and 7 bases at J, leaving 4 bases unmatched. There are 15 residues in the CDR3. The DNA for the CDR3 is TGTGCCAGCAGCTTGGGGGGACTAGCGGGGAATACGCAGTATTTT. This gives the protein CASSLGGLAGNTQYF.

This clonotype was seen ten or more times. The gene calls are TRBV11-2 and TRBJ2-3, with 7 bases aligning to TRBD2. Looked up from germline, CDR1 is SGHAT and CDR2 is FQNNGV. This CDR3 contains 16 residues. After removal of 0 bases from V and 4 bases from J, the junction contained 7 bases not matched to a gene. The CDR3 sequence is CASSLEVAGLPDTQYF. The DNA of the CDR3 is TGTGCCAGCAGCTTAGAAGTAGCGGGCCTACCAGATACGCAGTATTTT.

This chain joins TRBV9 and TRBJ2-2; TRBD1 is a possible D gene (5 bases). The germline V gene encodes CDR1 SGDLS and CDR2 YYNGEE. Trimming removed 0 bases at V and 0 bases at J, with 6 bases between. This CDR3 comprises 15 residues. The CDR3 DNA is TGTGCCAGCAGCGTAGCAGGGCCGAACACCGGGGAGCTGTTTTTT. This sequence encodes CASSVAGPNTGELFF.

This clonotype was seen ten or more times. V gene TRBV2 combines with J gene TRBJ1-4; D is ambiguous. This CDR3 has 12 amino acids. V was clipped by 6 bases and J by 8 bases, with 10 bases between them. Germline-derived CDR1 and CDR2 are SNHLY and FYNNEI. The CDR3 reads CASSRNQEKLFF. As DNA, the CDR3 is TGTGCCAGCAGCAGGAATCAGGAAAAACTGTTTTTT.

The chain carries TRBV19 and TRBJ2-3; 7 nucleotides agree with TRBD2. The CDR3 sequence is 14 residues long. The V and J ends lost 3 bases and 6 bases, in that order; junction bases with no gene match: 6. Germline values: CDR1 LNHDA, CDR2 SQIVND (reference sequence). CDR3 region: CASSIRLASDTQYF. The CDR3 DNA reads TGTGCCAGTAGTATCAGACTAGCTTCGGATACGCAGTATTTT.

In this sample, this clonotype turned up many times. The chain links TRBV5-6 to TRBJ2-3; 7 positions match TRBD1. Trimming took 4 bases from V and 0 from J; bases not matched to a gene: 2. Per germline, CDR1 SGHDT and CDR2 YYEEEE. The length of the CDR3 is 14 residues. The CDR3 DNA reads TGTGCCAGCAGCCAGGACAGGAGCACAGATACGCAGTATTTT. It translates to CASSQDRSTDTQYF.

This clonotype was recorded many times. The CDR3: CATSRVAGGRGETQYF. The CDR3 DNA is TGTGCCACCAGCAGAGTAGCGGGGGGACGTGGAGAGACCCAGTACTTC. V gene TRBV15 combines with J gene TRBJ2-5; 10 bases agree with TRBD2. This CDR3 is 16 amino acids long. Germline CDR1 reads LNHNV; CDR2 reads YYDKDF (reference sequence). With V trimmed by 1 base and J by 4 bases, 6 bases remained unmatched.

This clonotype was found a few times. V gene TRBV6-2 or TRBV6-3 combines with J gene TRBJ1-5, with TRBD1 matching over 7 bases. The CDR3 contains 15 residues. The germline CDR1 and CDR2 sequences are MNHEY and SVGEGT. The J segment lost 0 bases and the V segment lost 8 bases, leaving 7 bases of the junction unmatched. The CDR3 coding sequence is TGTGCCAGCGCGGGACAGTCCTATAGCAATCAGCCCCAGCATTTT. Its translation: CASAGQSYSNQPQHF.

In its sample, this clonotype was seen many times. V gene TRBV7-8 combines with J gene TRBJ1-1, with TRBD1 as a possible D gene (6 bases). In germline, CDR1 is SGHVS, CDR2 FQNEAQ. The V end was cut by 2 bases, the J end by 4 bases, with 14 bases between. The CDR3 totals 15 residues. The CDR3 loop reads CASSLPRTVLTEAFF. The DNA of the CDR3 is TGTGCCAGCAGCTTACCCCGGACAGTGCTCACTGAAGCTTTCTTT.

The rearrangement uses TRBV2 and TRBJ2-3, with 10 nucleotides matching TRBD2. The CDR3 has 16 residues. V lost 6 bases to trimming and J lost 1 base; unmatched junction nucleotides: 7. CDR1 is SNHLY, CDR2 FYNNEI, per germline. CDR3 region: CASRRASGGRTDTQYF. The CDR3 bases are TGTGCCAGCAGGCGAGCTAGCGGGGGCCGCACAGATACGCAGTATTTT.

The V gene is TRBV9, the J gene TRBJ2-3, with 8 nucleotides matching TRBD2. V lost 0 bases to trimming and J lost 1 base; unmatched junction nucleotides: 7. Germline CDR1 and CDR2: SGDLS and YYNGEE. The length of the CDR3 is 17 residues. The DNA for the CDR3 is TGTGCCAGCAGCGTAGTGGCGTCGGGGGGGGGCACAGATACGCAGTATTTT. Residues: CASSVVASGGGTDTQYF.

This chain links TRBV19 with TRBJ1-1; TRBD1 is a possible D gene (6 bases). The CDR3 loop spans 14 amino acids. Trimming took 3 bases from V and 4 from J, leaving 12 bases between them. Germline loops: CDR1 LNHDA, CDR2 SQIVND (reference sequence). The CDR3 region is CASSMGGAGTEAFF. CDR3 coding DNA: TGTGCCAGTAGTATGGGGGGGGCAGGCACTGAAGCTTTCTTT.

This sequence joins TRBV7-9 and TRBJ2-1, with 10 bases lining up with TRBD2. This CDR3 spans 16 amino acids. V gave up 6 bases and J gave up 8 bases; unmatched junction bases: 13. From germline, CDR1 is SEHNR and CDR2 FQNEAQ (reference sequence). CDR3 coding DNA: TGTGCCAGCAGTCGGGACTCTAGCGGGGGCCGCTATGAGCAGTTCTTC. Translating it yields CASSRDSSGGRYEQFF.

This clonotype was seen at least ten times. This sequence joins TRBV4-2 and TRBJ2-7; D unclear. V shed 1 base and J shed 5 bases, with 3 bases lying between them. CDR1 is LGHNA and CDR2 is YNFKEQ in the germline V gene. The CDR3 is made up of 11 amino acids. In DNA form, the CDR3 reads TGTGCCAGCAGCCAAGGGAACGAGCAGTACTTC. Its translation: CASSQGNEQYF.

This clonotype was observed many times. This chain connects TRBV28 to TRBJ1-1, with D uncertain. The germline gives CDR1 MDHEN, CDR2 SYDVKM. The CDR3 totals 14 residues. V was clipped by 6 bases and J by 2 bases, with 13 bases between them. The CDR3 nucleotides read TGTGCCAGCAGCCTAGTGCAGGAAAACACTGAAGCTTTCTTT. Translated, it gives CASSLVQENTEAFF.

Remarks on this clonotype: A much larger clone differs by one base, so this may be a read error. The chain recombines TRBV7-6 with TRBJ2-2, with D unclear. V dropped 2 bases and J dropped 6 bases, with 4 bases sitting between them. This CDR3 contains 12 residues. Per the germline V gene, CDR1 is SGHVS and CDR2 is FNYEAQ. CDR3 sequence: CASSLNSGELFF. CDR3 nucleotides: TGTGCCAGCAGCTTAAATTCCGGGGAGCTGTTTTTT. The whole variable domain, filled in from reference TRBV7-6 and TRBJ2-2, reads GAGVSQSPRYKVTKRGQDVALRCDPISGHVSLYWYRQALGQGPEFLTYFNYEAQQDKSGLPNDRFSAERPEGSISTLTIQRTEQRDSAMYRCASSLNSGELFFGEGSRLTVL.

There are a few counts of this clonotype. The CDR3 is CASHGGTGNNEQFF. The CDR3 coding sequence is TGTGCCAGTCACGGCGGGACAGGAAACAATGAGCAGTTCTTC. V and J are TRBV13 and TRBJ2-1, with TRBD1 identical over 8 bases. The CDR3 spans 14 residues. Unmatched junction bases numbered 9, after V lost 9 bases and J lost 5 bases. CDR1 and CDR2 from the germline V gene are PRHDT and FYEKMQ (reference sequence).

This clonotype was counted only a few times. This chain joins TRBV28 and TRBJ2-2, with TRBD1 as a possible D gene (6 bases). V lost 5 bases, J lost 4 bases, and 14 bases lay in between. This CDR3 is built from 15 residues. CDR1 MDHEN and CDR2 SYDVKM come from the germline V gene. The CDR3 sequence: CASSPQGRGTGELFF. CDR3 nucleotides: TGTGCCAGCAGTCCACAGGGCCGGGGCACCGGGGAGCTGTTTTTT.